This passage covers 5 T cell receptor beta chains from one sample sequenced in a study of PD-1 blockade in classical Hodgkin lymphoma. In every patient, relapse followed autologous stem cell transplantation, while exposure to brentuximab vedotin differed. Repertoires were generated with immunoSEQ multiplex PCR, while TCRdb's copy carries only in-frame clones and drops some. Seen here are 90,000 to 120,000 clones, about 89% observed once, and the top ten hold about 20%. The sequences come from peripheral blood mononuclear cells (PBMCs), collected before the second cycle of nivolumab. The receptor source for this set is a human donor with classical Hodgkin lymphoma.

The CDR3: CASSYSFRNTEAFF. The CDR3 DNA reads TGTGCCAGCAGTTACTCGTTTAGGAACACTGAAGCTTTCTTT. This sequence joins TRBV6-5 and TRBJ1-1; D ambiguous. This CDR3 is 14 amino acids long. The V end lost 0 bases, the J end lost 1 base, and 6 bases lay between the germline ends. The germline CDR1 and CDR2 sequences are MNHEY and SVGAGI.

V usage is TRBV2 and J usage is TRBJ2-7; TRBD2 matches at 14 bases. With 3 bases clipped from V and 2 bases from J, the junction kept 6 bases outside the gene matches. The CDR3 consists of 17 residues. Germline CDR1 reads SNHLY; CDR2 reads FYNNEI. CDR3 nucleotide sequence: TGTGCCAGCAGTGACTTGGGGACTAGCGGGAGCCCCTACGAGCAGTACTTC. This translates into CASSDLGTSGSPYEQYF. The entire variable domain, with the rest obtained from reference TRBV2 and TRBJ2-7, is as follows: EPEVTQTPSHQVTQMGQEVILRCVPISNHLYFYWYRQILGQKVEFLVSFYNNEISEKSEIFDDQFSVERPDGSNFTLKIRSTKLEDSAMYFCASSDLGTSGSPYEQYFGPGTRLTVT.

The chain employs TRBV11-3 and TRBJ2-2, with no clear D. The CDR3 contains 13 residues. The germline V gene has CDR1 SGHNT and CDR2 YENEEA. Trimming took 0 bases from V and 4 from J, leaving 3 bases between them. CDR3 in amino acids: CASSLDLTGELFF. CDR3 nucleotide sequence: TGTGCCAGCAGCTTAGACCTCACCGGGGAGCTGTTTTTT.

The gene calls are TRBV10-1 and TRBJ2-7; D is ambiguous. Germline CDR1 is WNHNN and CDR2 is SYGVQD (reference sequence). The CDR3 has 12 amino acids. Trimming removed 5 bases from V and 0 bases from J, with 5 bases in between. The CDR3 is CASSHFSYEQYF. The DNA of the CDR3 is TGCGCCAGCAGTCACTTCTCCTACGAGCAGTACTTC.

The chain joins TRBV28 to TRBJ1-2, with TRBD1 matching 9 bases. The CDR3 is 15 amino acids. CDR1 MDHEN and CDR2 SYDVKM come from the germline V gene. J lost 2 bases, V lost 5 bases, and 6 bases had no gene match. CDR3 nucleotides: TGTGCCAGCAGTAGACATGGGACAGGGAACTATGGCTACACCTTC. Encoded protein: CASSRHGTGNYGYTF.